A selection of T cell receptor beta chains follows, all from one sample in a study of OX40 agonist ivuxolimab in advanced cancers. Method: immunoSEQ multiplex PCR; TCRdb's copy keeps in-frame clones and lacks some. The sample carries about 94,000 clones, 91% recorded once. Sequenced here: CD4+ or CD8+ T cells sorted from blood, sampled in a trial of the OX40 agonist ivuxolimab. The receptors originated from an adult with an advanced solid tumor such as melanoma, head and neck, liver or kidney cancer. The CDR3 runs from the conserved cysteine through the conserved F or W. The order of the fields is J gene, clone size, D gene, V gene, CDR3 protein, CDR3 DNA. A D gene is named only where the DNA matches it firmly. The size of a clone is reported for some rows only, either as once, few or many, or as a class for expanded clones.

>TRBJ2-7|-|-|TRBV28
CASSQMDSYSSSSYEQYF
TGTGCCAGCAGCCAGATGGACAGCTACTCAAGCTCTTCCTACGAGCAGTACTTC
>TRBJ2-1|-|TRBD2|TRBV10-3
CAISGLAGASNEQFF
TGTGCCATCAGCGGACTAGCGGGAGCGTCCAATGAGCAGTTCTTC
>TRBJ2-7|-|-|TRBV9
CASSVGGSYEQYF
TGTGCCAGCAGCGTAGGGGGAAGCTACGAGCAGTACTTC
>TRBJ2-2|once|-|TRBV7-2
CASSRQSAEHTGELFF
TGTGCCAGCAGCCGTCAGTCAGCGGAACACACCGGGGAGCTGTTTTTT
>TRBJ2-5|-|-|TRBV19
CASSSLSGVQETQYF
TGTGCCAGTAGTAGTCTATCCGGGGTTCAAGAGACCCAGTACTTC
>TRBJ2-3|-|TRBD1|TRBV11-3
CASSYRGWDTDTQYF
TGTGCCAGCAGTTACAGGGGATGGGACACAGATACGCAGTATTTT
>TRBJ1-2|-|TRBD1|TRBV11-3
CASSLVRTGPTF
TGTGCCAGCAGCTTAGTAAGGACAGGACCTACGTTC
>TRBJ2-7|-|-|TRBV9
CASSTDPGEQYF
TGTGCCAGCAGCACGGACCCAGGCGAGCAGTACTTC
>TRBJ2-5|-|TRBD2|TRBV5-4
CASSLRLAGVGETQYF
TGTGCCAGCAGCTTGCGACTAGCGGGAGTCGGGGAGACCCAGTACTTC
>TRBJ1-2|-|TRBD1|TRBV11-2
CASRRSTGDGYTF
TGTGCCAGCAGACGATCGACAGGGGATGGCTACACCTTC
>TRBJ2-3|-|-|TRBV6-1
CASKSGSTDTQYF
TGTGCCAGCAAAAGCGGGAGCACAGATACGCAGTATTTT
>TRBJ2-3|-|TRBD2|TRBV7-2
CASSSRTSGTWRSADTQYF
TGTGCCAGCAGCTCTCGGACTAGCGGGACATGGAGATCGGCAGATACGCAGTATTTT
>TRBJ2-6|-|TRBD2|TRBV4-3
CASSPSGISSGANVLTF
TGCGCCAGCAGCCCGAGCGGGATCTCCTCTGGGGCCAACGTCCTGACTTTC
>TRBJ2-1|-|-|TRBV18
CASSPLTDNEQFF
TGTGCCAGCTCACCACTGACTGACAATGAGCAGTTCTTC
>TRBJ1-1|-|-|TRBV27
CASSLSGVGTEAFF
TGTGCCAGCAGTTTATCAGGGGTGGGCACTGAAGCTTTCTTT
>TRBJ1-2|-|-|TRBV7-9
CASSLGQSHGYTF
TGTGCCAGCAGCTTGGGACAATCGCATGGCTACACCTTC
>TRBJ1-3|once|TRBD1|TRBV19
CASSPGQGLGNTIYF
TGTGCCAGTAGCCCGGGACAGGGCCTTGGAAACACCATATATTTT
>TRBJ2-7|-|-|TRBV7-3
CASSPIGSIAYEQYF
TGTGCCAGCAGCCCCATCGGGTCGATTGCTTACGAGCAGTACTTC
>TRBJ2-3|-|-|TRBV11-3
CASSFQGKQYF
TGTGCCAGCAGCTTCCAGGGGAAGCAGTATTTT
>TRBJ2-7|-|TRBD1|TRBV7-2
CASSLAGTGTYEQYF
TGTGCCAGCAGCTTAGCCGGGACAGGAACCTACGAGCAGTACTTC
>TRBJ2-7|-|-|TRBV5-1
CASSLDGSSYEQYF
TGCGCCAGCAGCTTGGACGGGAGTTCCTACGAGCAGTACTTC
>TRBJ2-1|-|-|TRBV15
CATSRDNWGFIEQFF
TGTGCCACCAGCAGAGATAATTGGGGTTTTATCGAGCAGTTCTTC
>TRBJ2-7|-|-|TRBV6-5
CASSRLGEQYF
TGTGCCAGCAGCCGCCTCGGCGAGCAGTACTTC
>TRBJ1-5|-|-|TRBV23-1
CASSQDKGKRNQPQHF
TGCGCCAGCAGTCAGGATAAAGGAAAAAGGAATCAGCCCCAGCATTTT
>TRBJ1-2|-|TRBD1|TRBV6-5
CASSWDRGFYGYTF
TGTGCCAGCAGTTGGGACAGGGGTTTCTATGGCTACACCTTC
>TRBJ1-2|-|-|TRBV7-9
CASSLRGIGGYTF
TGTGCCAGCAGCTTGAGGGGAATAGGTGGCTACACCTTC
>TRBJ2-2|-|-|TRBV11-2
CASSSGRHWTETGELFF
TGTGCCAGCAGTTCCGGACGGCACTGGACGGAGACCGGGGAGCTGTTTTTT
>TRBJ2-7|-|-|TRBV4-1
CASSQPGTGRYEQYF
TGCGCCAGCAGCCAACCGGGGACCGGTCGCTACGAGCAGTACTTC
>TRBJ2-1|-|TRBD2|TRBV27
CASSLVAGGPYNEQFF
TGTGCCAGCAGTTTAGTAGCGGGAGGGCCCTACAATGAGCAGTTCTTC
>TRBJ2-2|-|-|TRBV9
CASSVGASSGSTNTGELFF
TGTGCCAGCAGCGTAGGGGCAAGTAGCGGTAGCACGAACACCGGGGAGCTGTTTTTT
>TRBJ1-6|-|-|TRBV5-6
CASSSPLRSSYNSPLHF
TGTGCCAGCAGCTCCCCCCTACGGAGCTCCTATAATTCACCCCTCCACTTT
>TRBJ1-1|-|-|TRBV10-3
CAISESAGGNTEAFF
TGTGCCATCAGTGAGTCGGCGGGGGGGAACACTGAAGCTTTCTTT
>TRBJ2-7|-|-|TRBV7-2
CATQPVSGAYEQYF
TGTGCCACCCAACCCGTCAGCGGCGCCTACGAGCAGTACTTC
>TRBJ1-1|-|-|TRBV4-2
CASSQDQGFNEAFF
TGTGCCAGCAGCCAAGATCAGGGTTTTAACGAAGCTTTCTTT
>TRBJ1-1|-|-|TRBV19
CASSSPQRGGTEAFF
TGTGCCAGTAGTTCTCCCCAGCGGGGAGGGACTGAAGCTTTCTTT
>TRBJ2-1|-|TRBD2|TRBV7-8
CASSLTGLAGMEQFF
TGTGCCAGCAGCTTAACAGGACTAGCGGGGATGGAGCAGTTCTTC
>TRBJ1-1|-|-|TRBV7-6
CASSLNTRRGTEAFF
TGTGCCAGCAGCTTAAATACCAGAAGGGGCACTGAAGCTTTCTTT
>TRBJ2-5|-|-|TRBV5-4
CASSFRIRQETQYF
TGTGCCAGCAGCTTCAGGATTCGGCAAGAGACCCAGTACTTC
>TRBJ2-7|-|TRBD1|TRBV6-5
CASRPAGQGIYEQYF
TGTGCCAGCAGGCCGGCGGGACAGGGTATTTACGAGCAGTACTTC
>TRBJ2-3|-|-|TRBV12-2
CASRLFWPSTDTQYF
TGTGCAAGTCGCTTATTCTGGCCCAGCACAGATACGCAGTATTTT
>TRBJ2-3|-|TRBD1|TRBV18
CASSRDRGTDTQYF
TGTGCCAGCTCAAGGGACAGGGGCACAGATACGCAGTATTTT
>TRBJ1-1|-|TRBD1|TRBV7-2
CASSPDRVRTEAFF
TGTGCCAGCAGCCCAGACAGGGTACGAACTGAAGCTTTCTTT